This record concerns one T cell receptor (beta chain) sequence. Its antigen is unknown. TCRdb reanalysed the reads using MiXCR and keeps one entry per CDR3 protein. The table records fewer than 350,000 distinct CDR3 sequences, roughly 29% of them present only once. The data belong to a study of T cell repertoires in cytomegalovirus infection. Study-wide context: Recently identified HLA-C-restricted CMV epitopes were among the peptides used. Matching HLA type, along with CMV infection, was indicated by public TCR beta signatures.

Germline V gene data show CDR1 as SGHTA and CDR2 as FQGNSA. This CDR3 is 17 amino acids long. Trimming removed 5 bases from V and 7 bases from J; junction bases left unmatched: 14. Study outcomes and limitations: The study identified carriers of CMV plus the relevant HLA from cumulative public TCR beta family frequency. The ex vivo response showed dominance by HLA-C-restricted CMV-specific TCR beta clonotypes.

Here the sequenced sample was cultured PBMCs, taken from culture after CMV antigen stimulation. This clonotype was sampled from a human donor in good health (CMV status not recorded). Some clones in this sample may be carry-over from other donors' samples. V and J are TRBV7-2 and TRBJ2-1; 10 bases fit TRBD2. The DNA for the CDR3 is TGTGCCAGCAGCCCGGGACTAGCGTCCCTCGGGGCAAATGAGCAGTTCTTC. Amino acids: CASSPGLASLGANEQFF.